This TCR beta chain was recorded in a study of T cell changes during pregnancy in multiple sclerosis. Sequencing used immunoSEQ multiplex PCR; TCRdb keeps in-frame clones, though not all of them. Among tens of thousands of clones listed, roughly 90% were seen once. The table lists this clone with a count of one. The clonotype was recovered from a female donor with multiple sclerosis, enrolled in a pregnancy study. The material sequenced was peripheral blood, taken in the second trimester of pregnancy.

The CDR3 here is CASTPLGDSPLHF. The DNA of the CDR3 is TGTGCCAGCACCCCATTAGGGGATTCACCCCTCCACTTT. V usage is TRBV6-6 and J usage is TRBJ1-6; D is perhaps TRBD1 (5 bases). Germline lookup yields CDR1 MNHNY and CDR2 SVGAGI (reference sequence). V lost 7 bases and J 8 bases, leaving 12 bases between the germline ends. This CDR3 comprises 13 residues.